This is a list of T cell receptor beta chains from one sample in a study of cytomegalovirus exposure and HLA in healthy donors. Using immunoSEQ multiplex PCR, the repertoire was profiled, and TCRdb retains in-frame clones only, with some absent. The table includes tens of thousands of clones, around half detected once. Sequences were obtained from PBMCs. All receptors come from a middle-aged woman in good health and CMV-seropositive. Both conserved end residues are part of each CDR3.

j_gene: TRBJ2-5
v_gene: TRBV5-4
CDR3aa: CASSSQDQETQYF

j_gene: TRBJ2-7
v_gene: TRBV7-3
CDR3aa: CASSLSTGGGYEQYF

j_gene: TRBJ1-1
v_gene: TRBV19
CDR3aa: CASSWQVNTEAFF

j_gene: TRBJ2-5
v_gene: TRBV4-1
CDR3aa: CASSQGFGGNQETQYF

j_gene: TRBJ2-1
v_gene: TRBV19
CDR3aa: CAIRTSGGNEQFF

j_gene: TRBJ1-4
v_gene: TRBV19
CDR3aa: CASSTQGGKLFF

j_gene: TRBJ2-6
v_gene: TRBV7-9
CDR3aa: CASSLTGTLAGANVLTF

j_gene: TRBJ1-1
v_gene: TRBV5-6
CDR3aa: CASSLVQGTEAFF

j_gene: TRBJ1-5
v_gene: TRBV2
CDR3aa: CASSPSFGQPQHF

j_gene: TRBJ1-2
v_gene: TRBV19
CDR3aa: CASMRGINYGYTF

j_gene: TRBJ2-1
v_gene: TRBV27
CDR3aa: CASGLKEDNEQFF

j_gene: TRBJ1-1
v_gene: TRBV4-1
CDR3aa: CASSQARAVSEAFF